Listed here is a single TCR beta chain. Its antigen is unknown. No base-level quality is on record; no much larger clone is a single base apart. For sequencing of the TCRbeta CDR3 region, genomic DNA was extracted from the sorted cells. The immunoSEQ Assay was used for sequencing of TCRbeta CDR3 regions. TCRdb carries this immuneACCESS record with in-frame sequences only. Its versions omit some clonotypes, under half of them owing to an unresolved V gene in the studies checked, with the rest unexplained. The sample contains fewer than 80,000 clones, roughly nine tenths of them found a single time. The ten most abundant clones make up approximately 4% of the sample. Patients with a history of autoimmune disease or receiving systemic immunosuppression were excluded from the trial. In every dose cohort, peripheral blood was drawn for TCR sequencing at baseline, cycle 4 day 1, and cycle 7 day 1. Samples were obtained from an open-label, multicenter, first-in-human phase I dose-escalation trial of ivuxolimab. Adults with locally advanced or metastatic melanoma, renal cell, hepatocellular, or head and neck squamous cell carcinoma were enrolled in the trial. Before TCR sequencing, CD4+ T cells and CD8+ T cells from peripheral blood were sorted into separate populations.

The CDR1 and CDR2 encoded by the germline V gene are SGHAT and FQNNGV. The CDR3 has 17 amino acids, counting the end cysteine and phenylalanine. Only the CDR3 region is kept as DNA, spanning 51 bases read in frame from base 1. V is reduced by 1 base and J by 3 bases, leaving a spacing of 15 bases between them. These data are taken from a study of OX40 agonist ivuxolimab in advanced cancers. Broadly, across the study: Ivuxolimab, which targeted the costimulatory receptor OX40 (CD134), was an agonistic, fully human IgG2 monoclonal antibody. In the dose-escalation cohort, nearly 85% of patients were male, and the mean age was around 65 years with a range of roughly 20 to 79. Of the 50 to 55 patients in dose escalation, 19 had hepatocellular carcinoma, some 15 had melanoma, 9 had renal cell carcinoma and 9 had head and neck cancer. Peripheral TCRbeta sequencing was intended to test whether TCR sequence diversity was altered and clonal T-cell expansion was caused by ivuxolimab. Intravenous ivuxolimab was administered to patients every 2 weeks at six dose levels: 0.01, 0.1, 0.3, 1.5, 3 and 10 mg/kg. Partial responses occurred in three dose-escalation patients: two with cutaneous melanoma and one with hepatocellular carcinoma. Prior anti-PD-1, anti-PD-L1 or anti-CTLA-4 therapy was permitted, and 30% to 45% of dose-escalation patients had received checkpoint inhibitors. The paper reports the monotherapy dose-escalation portion (N of about 47 patients) of the phase I ivuxolimab trial. What the research found in general, with its limitations: On average, CD8+ T cells showed more expanded clones than CD4+ T cells after ivuxolimab. Low levels of normalized T-cell clonal expansion were also seen in some nonresponding patients. In the 0.1-3.0 mg/kg groups, partial responders had among the lowest normalized peripheral clonal expansion, particularly in CD8+ T cells. At doses of 0.1 to 3.0 mg/kg, clonal expansion of both CD4+ and CD8+ T cells in blood was seen between baseline and week 6. The antigen specificity of the peripheral T cells that underwent clonal expansion was not determined.

This sequence was found in an adult with an advanced solid tumor such as melanoma, head and neck, liver or kidney cancer. The chain uses TRBV11-2 and TRBJ2-2, with the D gene uncertain. The input for sequencing was CD4+ or CD8+ T cells sorted from blood, taken in a trial of the OX40 agonist ivuxolimab. In nucleotides, the sequence is TGTGCCAGCAGCTTAGCCAGCTCCGCCTTTTACACCGGGGAGCTGTTTTTT. The encoded protein is CASSLASSAFYTGELFF.